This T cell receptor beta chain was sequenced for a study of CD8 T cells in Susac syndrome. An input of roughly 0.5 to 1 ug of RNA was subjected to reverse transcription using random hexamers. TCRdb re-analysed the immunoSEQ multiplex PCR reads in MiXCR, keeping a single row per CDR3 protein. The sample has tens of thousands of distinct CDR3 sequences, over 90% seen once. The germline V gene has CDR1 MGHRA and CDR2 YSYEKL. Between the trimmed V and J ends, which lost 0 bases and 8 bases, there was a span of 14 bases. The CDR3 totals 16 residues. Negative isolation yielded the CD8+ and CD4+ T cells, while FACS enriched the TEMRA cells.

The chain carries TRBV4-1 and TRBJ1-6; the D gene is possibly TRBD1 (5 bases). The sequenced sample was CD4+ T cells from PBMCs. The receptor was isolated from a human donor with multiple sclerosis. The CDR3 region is CASSQDGGYGDSPLHF. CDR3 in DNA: TGCGCCAGCAGCCAAGATGGGGGATATGGAGATTCACCCCTCCACTTT.